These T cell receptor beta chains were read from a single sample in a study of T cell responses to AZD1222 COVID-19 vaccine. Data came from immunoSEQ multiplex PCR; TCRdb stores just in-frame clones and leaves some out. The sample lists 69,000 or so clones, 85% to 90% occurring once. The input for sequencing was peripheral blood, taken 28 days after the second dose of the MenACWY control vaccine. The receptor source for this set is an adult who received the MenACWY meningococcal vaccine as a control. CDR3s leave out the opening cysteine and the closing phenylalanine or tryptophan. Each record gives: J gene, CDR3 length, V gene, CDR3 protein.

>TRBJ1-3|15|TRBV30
AWSPRFGGTSGNTIY
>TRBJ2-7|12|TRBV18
ASRLAGDLREQY
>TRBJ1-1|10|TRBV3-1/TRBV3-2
ASSLFGTEAF
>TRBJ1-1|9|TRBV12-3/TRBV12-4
ASSGESEAF
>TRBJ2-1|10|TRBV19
ASSIEGVSAF
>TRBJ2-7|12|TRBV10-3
AIKRSQQSYEQY
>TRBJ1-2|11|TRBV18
ASSLQGGNGYT
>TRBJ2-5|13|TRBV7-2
ASSLEGGQGWAQY
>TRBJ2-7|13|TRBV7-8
ASSLGGRATYEQY
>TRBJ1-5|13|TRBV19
ASSDRGRGEQPQH
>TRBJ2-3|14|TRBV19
ASSPERGGDTDTQY
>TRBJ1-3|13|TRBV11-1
ASSSGPAAGNTIY
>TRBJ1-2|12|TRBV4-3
ASSQDAGYRGYT
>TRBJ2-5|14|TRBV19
ASSSPTGGYVETQY
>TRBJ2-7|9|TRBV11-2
ASSLEQIKY
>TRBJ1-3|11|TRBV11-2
ASSLSSGNTIY
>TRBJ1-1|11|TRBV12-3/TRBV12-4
ASSLREGTEAF
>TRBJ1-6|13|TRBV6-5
ASSRWDRGRSPLH
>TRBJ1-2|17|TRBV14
ASSPSDRLGGLSNYGYT
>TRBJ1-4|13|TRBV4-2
ASSQPTGANEKLF
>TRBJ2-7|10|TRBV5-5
ASSPDRYEQY
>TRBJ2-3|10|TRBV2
ASSEGRDTQY
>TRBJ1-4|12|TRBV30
AWSAGTGDEKLF
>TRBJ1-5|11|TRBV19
ASSKGAGQPQH
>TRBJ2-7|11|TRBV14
ASSQAGSHEQY
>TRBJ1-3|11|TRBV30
AWSNQGGNTIY
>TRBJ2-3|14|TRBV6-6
ASSRATSGAGDTQY
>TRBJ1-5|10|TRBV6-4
ASSTGAQPQH
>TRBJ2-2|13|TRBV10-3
AILASGANTGELF
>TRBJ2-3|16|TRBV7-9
ASSSQSLAGGSTDTQY
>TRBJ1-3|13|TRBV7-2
ASSLDVISGNTIY
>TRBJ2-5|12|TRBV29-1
SVAGTAVRETQY
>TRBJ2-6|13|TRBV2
ASSELGTGANVLT
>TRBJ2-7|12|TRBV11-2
ASSSGLAGDEQY
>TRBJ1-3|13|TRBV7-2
ASSLAGSSGNTIY
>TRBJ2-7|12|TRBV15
ATSRGRVSYEQY
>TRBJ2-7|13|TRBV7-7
ASSLAGGRDYEQY
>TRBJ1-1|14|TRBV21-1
ASSKGVRNEQTEAF
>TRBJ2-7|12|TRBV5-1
ASSSGQGMGEQY
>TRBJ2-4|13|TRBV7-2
ASSPPGFTKNIQY
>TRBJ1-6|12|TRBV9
ASSVDNQNSPLH
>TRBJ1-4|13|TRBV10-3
AISDDRGPNEKLF
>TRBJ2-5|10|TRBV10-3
AISTGSETQY
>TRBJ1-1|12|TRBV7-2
ASSLVVGGREAF
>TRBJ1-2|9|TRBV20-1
SARKGDGYT
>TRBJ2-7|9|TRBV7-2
ASSSTWEQY
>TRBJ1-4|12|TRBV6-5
ASALEQLNEKLF
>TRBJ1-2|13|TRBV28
ASSSLLPGEYGYT
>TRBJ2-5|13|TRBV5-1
ASSLESTQLTPQY
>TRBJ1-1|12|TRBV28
ASSVDRGNTEAF
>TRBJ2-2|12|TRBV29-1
SVVGRTNTGELF
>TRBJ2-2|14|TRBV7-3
ASSSRTGVGTGELF
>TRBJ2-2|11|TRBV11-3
ASSTTGGGELF
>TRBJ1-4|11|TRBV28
ASSQLGGEKLF
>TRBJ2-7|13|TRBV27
ASSPRASGTYEQY
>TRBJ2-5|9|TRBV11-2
ASSFEETQY
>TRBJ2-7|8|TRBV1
TGGTDGQY
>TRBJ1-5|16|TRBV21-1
ASSKAPRTGLGNQPQH
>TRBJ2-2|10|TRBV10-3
AIRTGTGELF
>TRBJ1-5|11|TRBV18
AAAAGDNQPQH